The 7 T cell receptor beta chains listed next were all sequenced from one sample in a study of T cell repertoires in cytomegalovirus infection. Each CDR3 protein gets one entry after TCRdb re-called the reads with MiXCR. Altogether 510,000 or so distinct CDR3 sequences are present, 26% being singletons, with the ten largest covering roughly an eighth. The sequenced material came from PBMCs. These TCRs come from a human donor in good health (CMV status not recorded). Some clones in this sample may be carry-over from other donors' samples.

Many counts were recorded for this clonotype. This chain connects TRBV7-2 to TRBJ2-6; D is undetermined. The CDR3 length is 14 residues. Germline loops: CDR1 SGHTA, CDR2 FQGNSA. Trimming shortened V by 4 bases and J by 1 base, and 5 bases separated the two germline ends. CDR3 bases: TGTGCCAGCAGCTCGCAGTCTGGGGCCAACGTCCTGACTTTC. It is translated as CASSSQSGANVLTF.

This clonotype came up many times. The chain carries TRBV7-9 and TRBJ1-5; 7 bases map to TRBD1. The length of the CDR3 is 14 residues. Germline V lookup: CDR1 SEHNR, CDR2 FQNEAQ (reference sequence). V shed 6 bases and J 1 base; nucleotides not matched to a gene: 3. The DNA for the CDR3 is TGTGCCAGCAGTTTACAGGGGAGCAATCAGCCCCAGCATTTT. Amino acids: CASSLQGSNQPQHF.

The genes are TRBV6-8 and TRBJ2-1; the D gene is possibly TRBD2 (6 bases). The germline V gene has CDR1 MNHGY and CDR2 SAAAGT. V lost 7 bases to trimming and J lost 0 bases, with 16 bases between them. This CDR3 is built from 16 residues. CDR3 protein: CASKDGGEFSYNEQFF. The CDR3 region has the DNA TGTGCCAGCAAAGACGGAGGGGAATTCTCCTACAATGAGCAGTTCTTC.

This clonotype came up many times. The V gene is TRBV11-1, the J gene TRBJ2-5; D possibly corresponds to TRBD1 (6 bases). Per germline, CDR1 SGHAT and CDR2 FQDESV (reference sequence). With 3 bases removed from V and 5 bases from J, the gap between germline ends came to 13 bases. The CDR3 consists of 14 residues. The CDR3 nucleotides read TGTGCCAGCAGCTTGACGGCAGGGGACGAGACCCAGTACTTC. Its translation is CASSLTAGDETQYF.

The rearrangement joins TRBV6-5 to TRBJ2-7, with TRBD2 identical over 8 bases. CDR3 length: 15 residues. Germline CDR1 reads MNHEY; CDR2 reads SVGAGI. V shed 2 bases and J 6 bases; nucleotides not matched to a gene: 9. As DNA, the CDR3 is TGTGCCAGCAGTTACGTTACTAGCGGTAAATCCGAGCAGTACTTC. This translates into CASSYVTSGKSEQYF.

The CDR3 region is CAISTGIADTQYF. The CDR3, as DNA: TGTGCAATCTCCACTGGGATCGCAGATACGCAGTATTTT. The chain joins TRBV10-3 to TRBJ2-3, with D uncertain. The germline CDR1 and CDR2 sequences are ENHRY and SYGVKD. The CDR3 has 13 amino acids.

V gene TRBV20-1 combines with J gene TRBJ2-1; D not certain. Looked up from germline, CDR1 is DFQATT and CDR2 is SNEGSKA (reference sequence). V shed 5 bases and J shed 5 bases, with 19 bases lying between them. The CDR3 totals 15 residues. The DNA for the CDR3 is TGCAGTGCTCCCAAGAGATTCGGGTACAACAATGAGCAGTTCTTC. This translates into CSAPKRFGYNNEQFF.